This TCR beta chain is drawn from a study of tumor and adjacent non-tumor tissue in lung cancer. Overall study context: Aged about 31 to 76 years, patients included fewer than 11 men and about 5 women with stage I to III disease.

The study's findings and limits: Tumor repertoires had a smaller top 100 clone share than normal lung. Tumor tissue had significantly higher TCR diversity than normal lung.

In germline, CDR1 is LGHNA, CDR2 YNFKEQ. After removal of 1 base from V and 10 bases from J, the junction contained 11 bases not matched to a gene. This CDR3 is built from 16 residues. This clonotype was seen at least ten times. Its specificity is not known. A modified ARM-PCR protocol with three rounds of nested PCR amplified TCRbeta. TCRdb itself ran the multiplex PCR reads through MiXCR, one entry per CDR3 protein. The sample includes about 44,000 distinct CDR3 sequences, 60% to 70% of them seen just once. RNA was extracted from bulk tissue without any cell sorting. Distant lung tissue was collected more than 3 cm away from the tumor edge. Donors were chemotherapy-naive, newly diagnosed lung cancer surgical patients in China, August–late 2014.

The sequenced sample consisted of distant non-tumor lung tissue. V gene TRBV4-2 combines with J gene TRBJ1-3; 9 nucleotides agree with TRBD1. The TCR was taken from a woman in her 40s with non-small cell lung cancer. CDR3 nucleotide sequence: TGTGCCAGCAGCCAAGGCCGGGACAGGGCGTTAAGGACCATATATTTT. This codes for CASSQGRDRALRTIYF.